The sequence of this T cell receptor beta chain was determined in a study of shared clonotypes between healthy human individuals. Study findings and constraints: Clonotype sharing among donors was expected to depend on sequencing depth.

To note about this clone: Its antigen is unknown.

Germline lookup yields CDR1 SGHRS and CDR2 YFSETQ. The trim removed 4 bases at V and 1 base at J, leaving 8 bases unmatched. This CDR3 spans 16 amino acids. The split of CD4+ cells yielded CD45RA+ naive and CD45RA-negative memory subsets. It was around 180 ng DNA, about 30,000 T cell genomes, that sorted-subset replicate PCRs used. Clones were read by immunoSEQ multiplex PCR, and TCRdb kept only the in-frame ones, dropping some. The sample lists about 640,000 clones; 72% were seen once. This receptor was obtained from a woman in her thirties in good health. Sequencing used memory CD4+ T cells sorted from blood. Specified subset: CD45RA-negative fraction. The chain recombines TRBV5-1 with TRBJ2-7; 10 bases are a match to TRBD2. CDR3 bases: TGCGCCAGCAGCCCACCCTATAGCGGGAGGTCCTACGAGCAGTACTTC. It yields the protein CASSPPYSGRSYEQYF.